This TCR beta chain was profiled in a study of radiation and T cells in renal cell carcinoma. Per germline, CDR1 MRHNA and CDR2 SNTAGT. The CDR3 runs 15 residues. Study-wide points: Top tumor clonotypes rose in blood 2 weeks post-radiation, then contracted.

Generated by immunoSEQ multiplex PCR, the TCRdb table keeps only in-frame clones and is missing some. The top ten clones hold about 7% of a sample with tens of thousands of clones, 70% to 80% of them seen once. As for this clone: Its matching antigen is unknown. The junction does not match germline at one end; this may be a read error.

Time point specified: blood 2 weeks post-SBRT. Treatment of the sample: 15 Gy SBRT to primary tumor, nephrectomy 4 weeks later. The clonotype comes from a man in his sixties with renal cell carcinoma. The chain has TRBV6-4 and TRBJ2-5; D possibly uses TRBD1 or TRBD2 (5 bases each). The sample in question was blood, obtained from a patient whose treatment included radiotherapy and nephrectomy. The CDR3 region has the DNA TGTGCCAACAGTCAGGGACCTCCCCCCGAAGAGACCCAGTACTTC. It codes for CANSQGPPPEETQYF.